The 13 T cell receptor beta chains below were found in one sample sequenced in a study of vaccination effects on CD4 cells after COVID-19. The repertoire was sequenced with immunoSEQ multiplex PCR; TCRdb's copy has only in-frame clones and lacks some. The repertoire consists of more than 65,000 clones, with around 81% occurring once and the leading ten covering about 1.2%. Antigen-specific CD4+ T cell clonotypes were called by their expansion after viral peptide-pool culture in ViraFEST. Scientists isolated CD4+ T cells after an approximately 10-day culture period ended. Vaccination of participants consisted of two doses of either the BNT162b2 or mRNA-1273 vaccine. These receptors' antigens are unknown. The material was CD4+ T cells from PBMCs cultured with HCoV-229E spike peptides, obtained after COVID-19 vaccination. The receptors come from a human donor who received a COVID-19 vaccine.

V and J are TRBV5-1 and TRBJ1-2, with TRBD1 as a possible D gene (5 bases). V lost 7 bases to trimming and J lost 8 bases, with 21 bases between them. Germline V lookup: CDR1 SGHRS, CDR2 YFSETQ. The CDR3 loop spans 14 amino acids. The CDR3 nucleotides are TGCGCCAGCCGCCACCCGAGTCCGGGGACGGGCTACACCTTC. Its protein is CASRHPSPGTGYTF.

The rearrangement uses TRBV12-5 and TRBJ1-1; D is uncertain. CDR1 LGHNT and CDR2 FRNRAP come from the germline V gene. The CDR3 has 15 amino acids. The germline V and J ends were trimmed by 0 bases and 10 bases, with 18 bases remaining between them. The DNA for the CDR3 is TGTGCTAGTGGTTTGGTATCAAAAATGACCCCTCCAGCTTTCTTT. It specifies CASGLVSKMTPPAFF.

The V gene is TRBV19, the J gene TRBJ1-2; D gene ambiguous. The CDR3 covers 13 residues. The V gene's germline CDR1 is LNHDA and CDR2 SQIVND (reference sequence). V lost 3 bases and J lost 7, with 12 bases in between. CDR3 nucleotide sequence: TGTGCCAGTAGTATTACCACGGCAACTGGCTACACCTTC. Protein product: CASSITTATGYTF.

This chain connects TRBV11-2 to TRBJ2-7; 7 bases align to TRBD1. The junction had 3 bases not matched to a gene; V was cut back by 0 bases and J by 1 base. Germline V gives CDR1 SGHAT, CDR2 FQNNGV. The CDR3 extends over 15 amino acids. This CDR3 is CASSLEGRGSYEQYV. The CDR3 DNA reads TGTGCCAGCAGCTTAGAGGGCAGGGGGTCCTACGAGCAGTACGTC.

This clone was seen a few times. This chain links TRBV30 with TRBJ2-2, with D perhaps matching TRBD1 or TRBD2 (5 bases each). Trimming stripped 5 bases from V and 9 bases from J, with 19 bases between. The CDR3 spans 14 residues. The germline V gene encodes CDR1 GTSNPN and CDR2 SVGIG (reference sequence). CDR3 region: CAWARDGRVWELFF. CDR3 coding DNA: TGTGCCTGGGCTCGGGACGGCCGAGTGTGGGAGCTGTTTTTT.

The V call is TRBV18, the J call TRBJ2-5, with a weak D call TRBD1 (8 bases). Trimming took off 6 bases at V and 4 bases at J, with 12 bases between the two ends. This CDR3 has 13 amino acids. In germline, CDR1 is KGHSH, CDR2 LQKENI. In nucleotides, the CDR3 is TGTGCCAGCTCGGGGGGGACAGGAGAGACCCAGTACTTC. It translates to CASSGGTGETQYF.

Comments on this clone: This specimen includes other DNA sequences encoding the same CDR3. The genes are TRBV7-2 and TRBJ1-1, with D uncertain. Trimming took off 1 base at V and 1 base at J, with 7 bases between the two ends. CDR1 and CDR2 from the germline V gene are SGHTA and FQGNSA. The CDR3 contains 14 residues. CDR3 sequence (DNA): TGTGCCAGCAGCTTAGTTGGAGGGAACACTGAAGCTTTCTTT. Translating it yields CASSLVGGNTEAFF.

The chain recombines TRBV9 with TRBJ2-3; D is uncertain. V lost 0 bases and J lost 3, with 8 bases in between. CDR1 is SGDLS and CDR2 is YYNGEE in the germline V gene. The CDR3 extends over 14 amino acids. In DNA form, the CDR3 reads TGTGCCAGCAGCGTAGAGCCCGGGACAGATACGCAGTATTTT. Translation gives CASSVEPGTDTQYF.

The rearrangement joins TRBV7-2 to TRBJ2-3; 13 nucleotides match TRBD2. This CDR3 region has 16 residues. Germline CDR1 reads SGHTA; CDR2 reads FQGNSA. Trimming removed 3 bases from V and 2 bases from J; junction bases left unmatched: 2. The CDR3 reads CASSLGLAGTTDTQYF. CDR3 sequence (DNA): TGTGCCAGCAGCTTGGGACTAGCGGGAACCACAGATACGCAGTATTTT.

The rearrangement links TRBV29-1 to TRBJ1-2; maybe TRBD1 (6 bases). The CDR3 runs 14 residues. The germline V gene has CDR1 SQVTM and CDR2 ANQGSEA. Trimming pared 1 base from V and 5 bases from J, leaving 14 bases between. This chain's CDR3 is CSVEVRGADYGYTF. In DNA, the CDR3 is TGCAGCGTTGAAGTCCGGGGGGCGGATTATGGCTACACCTTC.

The gene calls are TRBV15 and TRBJ2-3, with 9 nucleotides matching TRBD2. The CDR3 length is 14 residues. Germline loops: CDR1 LNHNV, CDR2 YYDKDF (reference sequence). The V gene end was trimmed by 7 bases and the J gene end by 1 base; junction bases not matched to a gene: 3. The CDR3 protein is CATNGGGGTDTQYF. In DNA, the CDR3 is TGTGCCACCAATGGCGGGGGGGGCACAGATACGCAGTATTTT.

This chain uses TRBV6-4 with TRBJ2-2; 7 bases match TRBD2. CDR1 is MRHNA and CDR2 is SNTAGT in the germline V gene. This CDR3 contains 16 residues. Trimming cost V 2 bases and J 3 bases; bases outside gene matches: 6. In DNA, the CDR3 is TGTGCCAGCAGTGACCGGGGGGAAACGCACACCGGGGAGCTGTTTTTT. Translating gives CASSDRGETHTGELFF.

The count of this clone is one. The CDR3: CASSPPKSSKRQVPGYTF. CDR3 DNA: TGTGCCAGCTCACCACCAAAATCCTCTAAAAGACAGGTGCCTGGCTACACCTTC. This rearrangement joins TRBV18 to TRBJ1-2, with D tentatively TRBD1 (6 bases). The germline V gene encodes CDR1 KGHSH and CDR2 LQKENI. This CDR3 spans 18 amino acids. V was cut by 0 bases and J by 7 bases, with 24 bases left in between.